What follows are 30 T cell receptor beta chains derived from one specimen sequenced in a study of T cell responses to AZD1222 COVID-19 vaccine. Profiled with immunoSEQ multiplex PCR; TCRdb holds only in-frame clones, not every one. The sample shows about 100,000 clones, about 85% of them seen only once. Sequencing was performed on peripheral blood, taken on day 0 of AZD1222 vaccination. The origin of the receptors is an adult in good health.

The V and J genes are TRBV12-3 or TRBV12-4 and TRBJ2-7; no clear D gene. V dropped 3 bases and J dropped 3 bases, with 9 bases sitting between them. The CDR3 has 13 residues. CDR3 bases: TGTGCCAGCAGTTTTCTGCCAAACTACGAGCAGTACTTC. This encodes CASSFLPNYEQYF.

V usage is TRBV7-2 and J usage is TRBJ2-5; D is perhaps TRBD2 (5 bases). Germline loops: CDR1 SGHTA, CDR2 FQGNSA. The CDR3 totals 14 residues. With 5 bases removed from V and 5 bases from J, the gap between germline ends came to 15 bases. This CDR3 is CASSPPPGWETQYF. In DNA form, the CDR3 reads TGTGCCAGCAGCCCCCCTCCGGGGTGGGAGACCCAGTACTTC.

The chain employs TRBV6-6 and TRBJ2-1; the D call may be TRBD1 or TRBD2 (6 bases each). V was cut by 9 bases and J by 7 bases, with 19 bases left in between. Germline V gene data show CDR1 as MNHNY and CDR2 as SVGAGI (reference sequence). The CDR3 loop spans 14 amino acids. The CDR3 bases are TGTGCCAGTAGCGCGTCGGGGGCGCAAAATGAGCAGTTCTTC. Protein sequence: CASSASGAQNEQFF.

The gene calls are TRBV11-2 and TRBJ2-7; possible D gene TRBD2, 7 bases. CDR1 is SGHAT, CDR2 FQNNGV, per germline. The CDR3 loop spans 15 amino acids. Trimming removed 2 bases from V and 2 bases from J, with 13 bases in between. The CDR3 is CASSLLQGTTYEQYF. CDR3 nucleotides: TGTGCCAGCAGCTTACTGCAGGGGACTACCTACGAGCAGTACTTC.

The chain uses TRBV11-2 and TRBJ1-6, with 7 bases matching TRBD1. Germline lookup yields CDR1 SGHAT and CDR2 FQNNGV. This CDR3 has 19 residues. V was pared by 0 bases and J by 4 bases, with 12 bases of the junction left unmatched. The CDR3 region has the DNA TGTGCCAGCAGCTTAGATCCTTTAACTTGGACAGGTTATAATTCACCCCTCCACTTT. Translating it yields CASSLDPLTWTGYNSPLHF.

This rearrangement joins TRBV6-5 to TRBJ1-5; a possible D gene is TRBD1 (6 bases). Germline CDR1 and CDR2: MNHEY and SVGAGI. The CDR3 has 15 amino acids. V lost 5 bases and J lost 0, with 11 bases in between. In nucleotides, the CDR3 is TGTGCCAGCAGTCAGGGGCTATATAGCAATCAGCCCCAGCATTTT. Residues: CASSQGLYSNQPQHF.

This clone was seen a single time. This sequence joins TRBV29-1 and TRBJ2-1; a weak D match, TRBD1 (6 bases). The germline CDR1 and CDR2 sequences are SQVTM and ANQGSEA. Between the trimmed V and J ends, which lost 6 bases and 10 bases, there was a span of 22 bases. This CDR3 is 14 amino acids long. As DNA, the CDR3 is TGCAGCGTGGGTTCCGGGACACCGTCCCGGGAGCAGTTCTTC. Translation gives CSVGSGTPSREQFF.

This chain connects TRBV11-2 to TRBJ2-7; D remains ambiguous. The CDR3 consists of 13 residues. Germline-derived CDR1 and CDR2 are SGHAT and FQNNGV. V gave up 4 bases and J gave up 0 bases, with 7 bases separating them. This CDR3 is CASSSLSSYEQYF. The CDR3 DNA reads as TGTGCCAGCAGCTCGCTCAGCTCCTACGAGCAGTACTTC. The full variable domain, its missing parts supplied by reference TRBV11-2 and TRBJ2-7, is EAGVAQSPRYKIIEKRQSVAFWCNPISGHATLYWYQQILGQGPKLLIQFQNNGVVDDSQLPKDRFSAERLKGVDSTLKIQPAKLEDSAVYLCASSSLSSYEQYFGPGTRLTVT.

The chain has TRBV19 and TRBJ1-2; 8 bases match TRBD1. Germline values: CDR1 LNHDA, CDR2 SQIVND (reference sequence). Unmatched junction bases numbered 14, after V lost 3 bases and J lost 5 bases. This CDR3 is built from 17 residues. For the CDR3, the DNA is TGTGCCAGTAGTATTTGGATCCCCAGACAGGGGATTTATGGCTACACCTTC. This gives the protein CASSIWIPRQGIYGYTF.

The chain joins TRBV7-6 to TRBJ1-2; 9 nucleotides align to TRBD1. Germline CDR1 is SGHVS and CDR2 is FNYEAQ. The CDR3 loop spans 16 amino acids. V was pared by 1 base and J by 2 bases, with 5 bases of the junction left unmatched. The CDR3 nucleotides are TGTGCCAGCAGCTTAGGGGGACAGGGAGGAAACTATGGCTACACCTTC. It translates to CASSLGGQGGNYGYTF.

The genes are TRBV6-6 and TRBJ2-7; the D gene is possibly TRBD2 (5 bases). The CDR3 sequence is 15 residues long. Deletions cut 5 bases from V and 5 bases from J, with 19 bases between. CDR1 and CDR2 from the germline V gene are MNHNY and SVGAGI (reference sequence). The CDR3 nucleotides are TGTGCCAGCAGTCCCCCGAGAGGGTCGACACACGAGCAGTACTTC. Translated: CASSPPRGSTHEQYF.

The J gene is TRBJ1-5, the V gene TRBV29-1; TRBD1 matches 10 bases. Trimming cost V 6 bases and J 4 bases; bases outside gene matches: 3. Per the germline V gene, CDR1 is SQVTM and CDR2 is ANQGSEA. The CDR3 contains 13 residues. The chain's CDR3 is CSVGTGANQPQHF. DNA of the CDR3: TGCAGCGTGGGGACAGGGGCAAATCAGCCCCAGCATTTT.

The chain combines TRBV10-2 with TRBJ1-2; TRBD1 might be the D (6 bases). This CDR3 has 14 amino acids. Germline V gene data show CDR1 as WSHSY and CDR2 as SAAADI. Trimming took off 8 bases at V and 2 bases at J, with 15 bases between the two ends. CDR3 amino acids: CASQVGGANYGYTF. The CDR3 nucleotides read TGCGCCAGCCAAGTGGGGGGCGCGAACTATGGCTACACCTTC.

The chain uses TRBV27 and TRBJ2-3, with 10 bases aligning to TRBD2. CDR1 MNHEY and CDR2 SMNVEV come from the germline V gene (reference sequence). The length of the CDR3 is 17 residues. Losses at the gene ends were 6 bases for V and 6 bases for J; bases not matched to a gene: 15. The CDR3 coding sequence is TGTGCCAGCAGGAGGGGACTAGCGAGAAAGATGTTGGATACGCAGTATTTT. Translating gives CASRRGLARKMLDTQYF.

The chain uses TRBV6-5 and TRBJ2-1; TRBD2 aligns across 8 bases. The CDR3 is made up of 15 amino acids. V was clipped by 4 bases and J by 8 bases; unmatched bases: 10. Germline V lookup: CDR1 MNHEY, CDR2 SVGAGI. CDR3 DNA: TGTGCCAGCAGTTTCGGGGGGGGGCGCAGCGATGAGCAGTTCTTC. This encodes CASSFGGGRSDEQFF.

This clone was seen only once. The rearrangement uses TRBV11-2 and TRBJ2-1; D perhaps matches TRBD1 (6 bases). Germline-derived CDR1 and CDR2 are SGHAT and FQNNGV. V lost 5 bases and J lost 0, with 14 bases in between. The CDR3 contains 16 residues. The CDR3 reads CASSQNWTASYNEQFF. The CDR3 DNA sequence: TGTGCCAGCAGCCAAAACTGGACAGCCTCCTACAATGAGCAGTTCTTC.

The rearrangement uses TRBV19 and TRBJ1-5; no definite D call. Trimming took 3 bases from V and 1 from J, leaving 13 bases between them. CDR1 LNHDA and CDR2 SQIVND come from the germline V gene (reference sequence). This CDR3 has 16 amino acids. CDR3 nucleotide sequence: TGTGCCAGTAGTATTAACGAGGGAGTGAGCAATCAGCCCCAGCATTTT. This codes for CASSINEGVSNQPQHF.

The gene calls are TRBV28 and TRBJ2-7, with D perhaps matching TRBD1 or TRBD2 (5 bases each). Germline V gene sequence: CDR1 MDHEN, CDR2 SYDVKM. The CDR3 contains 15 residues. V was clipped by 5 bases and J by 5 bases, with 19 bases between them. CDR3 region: CASSRPGDRGDEQYF. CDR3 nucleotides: TGTGCCAGCAGTCGACCCGGGGACCGAGGGGACGAGCAGTACTTC.

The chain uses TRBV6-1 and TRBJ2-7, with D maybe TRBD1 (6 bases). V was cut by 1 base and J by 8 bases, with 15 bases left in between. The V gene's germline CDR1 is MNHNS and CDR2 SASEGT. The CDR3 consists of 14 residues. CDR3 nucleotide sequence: TGTGCCAGCAGTGAAGTGGGGGCCAGGTTTCAGCAGTACTTC. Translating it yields CASSEVGARFQQYF.

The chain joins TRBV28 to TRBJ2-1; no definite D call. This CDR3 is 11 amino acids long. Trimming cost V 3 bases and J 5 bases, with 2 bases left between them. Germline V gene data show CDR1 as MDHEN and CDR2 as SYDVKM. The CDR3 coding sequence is TGTGCCAGCAGTTTGAACAATGAGCAGTTCTTC. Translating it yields CASSLNNEQFF.

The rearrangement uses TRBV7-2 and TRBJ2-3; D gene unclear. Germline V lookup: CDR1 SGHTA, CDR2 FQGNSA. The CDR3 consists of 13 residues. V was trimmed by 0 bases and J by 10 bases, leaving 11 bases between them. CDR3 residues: CASSLATLSPQYF. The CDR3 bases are TGTGCCAGCAGCTTAGCGACCCTATCTCCGCAGTATTTT.

In DNA form, the CDR3 reads TGTGCCAGCAGTTCCGGGACGGATTTCTCCTACGAGCAGTACTTC. This codes for CASSSGTDFSYEQYF. The chain is built from TRBV28 and TRBJ2-7; D assignment may be TRBD1 or TRBD2 (5 bases each). V lost 4 bases, J lost 0 bases, and 13 bases lay in between. The CDR3 totals 15 residues. Germline CDR1 is MDHEN and CDR2 is SYDVKM.

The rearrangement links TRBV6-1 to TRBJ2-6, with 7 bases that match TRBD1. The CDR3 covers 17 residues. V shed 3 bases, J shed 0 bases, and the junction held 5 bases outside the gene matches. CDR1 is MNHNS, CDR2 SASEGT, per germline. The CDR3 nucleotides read TGTGCCAGCAGTGACCGGGACAGCAACTCTGGGGCCAACGTCCTGACTTTC. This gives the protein CASSDRDSNSGANVLTF.

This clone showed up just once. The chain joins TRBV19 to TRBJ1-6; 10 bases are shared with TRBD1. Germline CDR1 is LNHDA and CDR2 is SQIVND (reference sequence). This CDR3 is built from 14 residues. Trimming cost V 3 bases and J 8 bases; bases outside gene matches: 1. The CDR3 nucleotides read TGTGCCAGTAGTATGGGGACAGGGGATTCACCCCTCCACTTT. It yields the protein CASSMGTGDSPLHF.

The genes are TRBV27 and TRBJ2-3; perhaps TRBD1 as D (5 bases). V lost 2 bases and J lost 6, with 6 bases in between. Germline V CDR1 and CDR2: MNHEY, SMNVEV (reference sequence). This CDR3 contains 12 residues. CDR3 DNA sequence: TGTGCCAGCAGTTTACCAGGGGATACGCAGTATTTT. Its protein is CASSLPGDTQYF.

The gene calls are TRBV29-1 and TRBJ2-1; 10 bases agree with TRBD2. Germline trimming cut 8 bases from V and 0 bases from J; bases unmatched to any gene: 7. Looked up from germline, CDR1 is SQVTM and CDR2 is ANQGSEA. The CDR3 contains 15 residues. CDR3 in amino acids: CSFASGSLSYNEQFF. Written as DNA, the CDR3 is TGCAGCTTCGCTAGCGGGAGCCTCTCCTACAATGAGCAGTTCTTC.

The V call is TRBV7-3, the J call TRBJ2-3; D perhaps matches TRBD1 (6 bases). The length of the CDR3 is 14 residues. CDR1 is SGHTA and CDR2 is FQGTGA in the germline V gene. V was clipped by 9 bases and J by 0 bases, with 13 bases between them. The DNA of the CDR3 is TGTGCCAGTTCGGACAGCCGAAGCACAGATACGCAGTATTTT. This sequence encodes CASSDSRSTDTQYF.

This CDR3 is CASSLTMTDPIQETQYF. CDR3 in DNA: TGTGCCAGCAGCCTGACAATGACGGACCCAATTCAAGAGACCCAGTACTTC. This chain connects TRBV7-6 to TRBJ2-5; D is ambiguous. CDR3 length: 17 residues. V was trimmed by 5 bases and J by 2 bases, leaving 21 bases between them. Germline CDR1 reads SGHVS; CDR2 reads FNYEAQ. The full variable domain, rest sourced from reference TRBV7-6 and TRBJ2-5, is GAGVSQSPRYKVTKRGQDVALRCDPISGHVSLYWYRQALGQGPEFLTYFNYEAQQDKSGLPNDRFSAERPEGSISTLTIQRTEQRDSAMYRCASSLTMTDPIQETQYFGPGTRLLVL.

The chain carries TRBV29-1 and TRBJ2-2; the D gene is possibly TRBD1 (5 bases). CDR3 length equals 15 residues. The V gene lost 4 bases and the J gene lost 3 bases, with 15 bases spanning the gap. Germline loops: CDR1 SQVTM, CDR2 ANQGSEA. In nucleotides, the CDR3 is TGCAGCGTTGTGTCCCCCGACAGTTACACCGGGGAGCTGTTTTTT. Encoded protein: CSVVSPDSYTGELFF.

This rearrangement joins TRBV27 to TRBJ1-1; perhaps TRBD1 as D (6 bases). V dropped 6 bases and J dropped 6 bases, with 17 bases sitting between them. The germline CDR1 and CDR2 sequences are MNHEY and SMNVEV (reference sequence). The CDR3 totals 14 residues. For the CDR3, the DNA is TGTGCCAGCAGACTAATGGGGGGGGCCCCTGAAGCTTTCTTT. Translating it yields CASRLMGGAPEAFF.